The sequence of this T cell receptor (beta chain) was determined in a study of identifying expanded T cells in peripheral blood. Sequencing was performed with immunoSEQ multiplex PCR; in TCRdb, only in-frame clones are kept and a portion is missing. In the table there are under 90,000 clones, around 89% of which are singletons. Study results and caveats: Over around two and four weeks, about 15 and 19 clones changed, versus 1.2 between replicates. Clone count variance between approximately two-week samples rose with total template count.

Points on this clone: What it binds is not known.

Germline CDR1 is SNHLY and CDR2 is FYNNEI. V was clipped by 4 bases and J by 4 bases; unmatched bases: 9. The CDR3 consists of 16 residues. V and J are TRBV2 and TRBJ2-1; 8 bases fit TRBD2. The sample taken for sequencing was blood. This sequence was found in a person aged 18 to 75 in good health. The DNA of the CDR3 is TGTGCCAGCAGTGCTCGCTCTAGCGGGCAGTACAATGAGCAGTTCTTC. Its protein is CASSARSSGQYNEQFF.